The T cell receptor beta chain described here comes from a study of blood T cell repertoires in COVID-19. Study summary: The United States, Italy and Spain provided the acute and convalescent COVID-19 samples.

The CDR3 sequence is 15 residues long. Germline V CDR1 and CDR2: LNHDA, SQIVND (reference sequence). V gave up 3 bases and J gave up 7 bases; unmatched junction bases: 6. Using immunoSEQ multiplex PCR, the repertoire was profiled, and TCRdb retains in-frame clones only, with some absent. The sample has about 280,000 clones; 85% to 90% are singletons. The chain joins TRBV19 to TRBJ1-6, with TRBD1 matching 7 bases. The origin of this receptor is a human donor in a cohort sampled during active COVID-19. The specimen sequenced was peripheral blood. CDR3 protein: CASSIRQGYNSPLHF. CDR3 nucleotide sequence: TGTGCCAGTAGTATCCGACAGGGTTACAATTCACCCCTCCACTTT. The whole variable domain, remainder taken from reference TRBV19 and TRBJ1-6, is DGGITQSPKYLFRKEGQNVTLSCEQNLNHDAMYWYRQDPGQGLRLIYYSQIVNDFQKGDIAEGYSVSREKKESFPLTVTSAQKNPTAFYLCASSIRQGYNSPLHFGNGTRLTVT.